This T cell receptor (beta chain) was sequenced in a study of identical twins. Study-wide findings and caveats: Zero-insertion analyses could be partly confounded by invariant MAIT and iNKT cells.

The CDR3 runs to 16 residues. Trimming stripped 4 bases from V and 6 bases from J, with 24 bases between. CDR1 and CDR2 from the germline V gene are DFQATT and SNEGSKA (reference sequence). As to this clonotype: Its cognate antigen is unknown.

Template switching added a universal primer site, and cDNA bore unique molecular identifiers. TCRdb analysed the 5' RACE reads with MiXCR anew, one entry per CDR3 protein. The sample yields approximately 1.8 million distinct CDR3 sequences, about 30% seen once. Sequenced material: cord blood. The TCR was taken from a newborn girl in good health. The chain has TRBV20-1 and TRBJ1-1; D possibly corresponds to TRBD1 (6 bases). For the CDR3, the DNA is TGCAGTGCTACCCACCGGGGGCAGGGTTGGGCAGCTGAAGCTTTCTTT. It translates to CSATHRGQGWAAEAFF.